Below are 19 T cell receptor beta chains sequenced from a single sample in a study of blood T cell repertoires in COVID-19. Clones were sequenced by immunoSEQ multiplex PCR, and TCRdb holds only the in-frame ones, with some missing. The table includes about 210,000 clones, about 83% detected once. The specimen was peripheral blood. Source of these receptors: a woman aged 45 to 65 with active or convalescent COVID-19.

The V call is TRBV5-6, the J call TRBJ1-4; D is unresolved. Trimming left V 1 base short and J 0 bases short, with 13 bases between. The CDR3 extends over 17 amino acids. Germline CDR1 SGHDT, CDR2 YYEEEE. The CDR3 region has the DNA TGTGCCAGCAGCTTGTTAAAGAGCAAGTCAACTAATGAAAAACTGTTTTTT. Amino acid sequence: CASSLLKSKSTNEKLFF.

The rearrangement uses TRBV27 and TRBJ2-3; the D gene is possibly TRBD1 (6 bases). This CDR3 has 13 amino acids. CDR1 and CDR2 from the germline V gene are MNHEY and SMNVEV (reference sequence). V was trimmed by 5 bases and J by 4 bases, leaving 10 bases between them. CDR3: CASSPGDPDTQYF. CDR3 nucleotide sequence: TGTGCCAGCAGTCCAGGGGACCCAGATACGCAGTATTTT.

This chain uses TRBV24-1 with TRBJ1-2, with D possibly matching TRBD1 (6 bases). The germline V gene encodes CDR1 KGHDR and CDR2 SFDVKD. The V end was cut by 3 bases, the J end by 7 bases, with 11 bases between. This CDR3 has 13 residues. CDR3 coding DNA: TGTGCCACCAGTGATAGGGGGGGCGGTGGCTACACCTTC. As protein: CATSDRGGGGYTF.

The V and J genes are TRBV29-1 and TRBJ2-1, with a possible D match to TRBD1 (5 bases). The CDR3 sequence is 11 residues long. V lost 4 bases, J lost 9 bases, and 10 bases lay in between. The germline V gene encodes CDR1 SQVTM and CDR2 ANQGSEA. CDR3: CSVVPDIEQFF. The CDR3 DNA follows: TGCAGCGTTGTCCCGGACATTGAGCAGTTCTTC.

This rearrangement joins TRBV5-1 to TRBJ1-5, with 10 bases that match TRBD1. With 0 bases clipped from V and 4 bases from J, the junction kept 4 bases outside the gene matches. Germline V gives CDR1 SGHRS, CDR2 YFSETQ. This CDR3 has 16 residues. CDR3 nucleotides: TGCGCCAGCAGCTTGGTCCCGGGACAGGGGAATCAGCCCCAGCATTTT. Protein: CASSLVPGQGNQPQHF.

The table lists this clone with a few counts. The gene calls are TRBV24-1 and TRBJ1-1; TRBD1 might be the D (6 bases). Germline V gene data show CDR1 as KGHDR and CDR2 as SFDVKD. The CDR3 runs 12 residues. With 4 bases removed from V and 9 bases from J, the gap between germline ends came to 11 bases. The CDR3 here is CATSDQGQKAFF. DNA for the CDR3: TGTGCCACCAGTGACCAAGGACAGAAAGCTTTCTTT.

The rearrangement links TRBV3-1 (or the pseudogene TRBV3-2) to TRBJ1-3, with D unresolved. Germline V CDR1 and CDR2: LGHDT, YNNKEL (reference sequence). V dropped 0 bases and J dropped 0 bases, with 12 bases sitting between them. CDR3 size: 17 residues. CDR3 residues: CASSQDWSASSGNTIYF. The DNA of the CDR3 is TGTGCCAGCAGCCAAGATTGGTCAGCTAGCTCTGGAAACACCATATATTTT.

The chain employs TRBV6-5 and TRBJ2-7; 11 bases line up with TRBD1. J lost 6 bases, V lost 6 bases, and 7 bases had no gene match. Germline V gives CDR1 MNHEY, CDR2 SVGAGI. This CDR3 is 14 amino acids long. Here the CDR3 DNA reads TGTGCCAGCAGCACCCGGGACAGGGGGACCGAGCAGTACTTC. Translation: CASSTRDRGTEQYF.

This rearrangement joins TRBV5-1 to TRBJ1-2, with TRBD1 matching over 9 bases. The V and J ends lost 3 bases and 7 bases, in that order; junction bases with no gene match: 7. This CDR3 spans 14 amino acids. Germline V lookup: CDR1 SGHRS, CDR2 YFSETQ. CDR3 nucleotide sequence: TGCGCCAGCAGCTACGCGACAGGGGGAATTGGCTACACCTTC. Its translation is CASSYATGGIGYTF.

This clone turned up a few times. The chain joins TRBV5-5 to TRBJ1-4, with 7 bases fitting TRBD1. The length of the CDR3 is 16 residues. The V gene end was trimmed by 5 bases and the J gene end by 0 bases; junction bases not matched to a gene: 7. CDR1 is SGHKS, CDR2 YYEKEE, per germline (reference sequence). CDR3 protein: CASSQGDRTTNEKLFF. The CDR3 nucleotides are TGTGCCAGCAGTCAGGGGGACAGAACAACTAATGAAAAACTGTTTTTT.

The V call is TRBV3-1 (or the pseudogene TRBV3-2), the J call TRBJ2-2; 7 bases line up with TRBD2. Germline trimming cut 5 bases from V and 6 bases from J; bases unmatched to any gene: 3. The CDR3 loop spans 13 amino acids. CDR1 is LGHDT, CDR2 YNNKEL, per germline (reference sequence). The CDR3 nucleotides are TGTGCCAGCAGCGACCTAGCGGCCGGGGAGCTGTTTTTT. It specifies CASSDLAAGELFF.

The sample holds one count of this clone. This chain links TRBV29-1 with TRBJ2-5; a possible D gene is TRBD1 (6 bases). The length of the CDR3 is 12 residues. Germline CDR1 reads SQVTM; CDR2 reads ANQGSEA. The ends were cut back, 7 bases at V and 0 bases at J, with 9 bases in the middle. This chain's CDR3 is CSAGQYQETQYF. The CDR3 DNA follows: TGCAGCGCTGGACAGTACCAAGAGACCCAGTACTTC. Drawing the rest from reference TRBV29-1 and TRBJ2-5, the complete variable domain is SAVISQKPSRDICQRGTSLTIQCQVDSQVTMMFWYRQQPGQSLTLIATANQGSEATYESGFVIDKFPISRPNLTFSTLTVSNMSPEDSSIYLCSAGQYQETQYFGPGTRLLVL.

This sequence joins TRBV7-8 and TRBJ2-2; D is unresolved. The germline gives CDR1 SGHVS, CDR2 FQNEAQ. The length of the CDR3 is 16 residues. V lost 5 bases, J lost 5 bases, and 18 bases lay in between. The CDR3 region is CASSPLDGPLTGELFF. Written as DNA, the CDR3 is TGTGCCAGCAGCCCCTTAGATGGGCCTCTGACCGGGGAGCTGTTTTTT.

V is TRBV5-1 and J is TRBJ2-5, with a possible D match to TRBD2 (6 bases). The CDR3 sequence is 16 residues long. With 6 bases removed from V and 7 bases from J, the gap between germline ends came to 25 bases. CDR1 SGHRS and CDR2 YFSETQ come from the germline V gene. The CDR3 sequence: CASTPTGETRLGTQYF. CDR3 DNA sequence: TGCGCCAGCACTCCTACGGGGGAGACTCGGTTAGGGACCCAGTACTTC.

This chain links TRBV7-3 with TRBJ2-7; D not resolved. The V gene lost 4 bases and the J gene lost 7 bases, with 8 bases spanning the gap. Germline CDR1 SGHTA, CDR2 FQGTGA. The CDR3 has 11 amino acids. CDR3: CASSSRVEQYF. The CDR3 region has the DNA TGTGCCAGCAGCTCCCGGGTGGAGCAGTACTTC.

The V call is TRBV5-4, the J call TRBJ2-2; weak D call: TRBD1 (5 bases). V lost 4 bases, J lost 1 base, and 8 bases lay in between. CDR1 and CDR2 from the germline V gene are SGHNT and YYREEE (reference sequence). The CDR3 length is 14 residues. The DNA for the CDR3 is TGTGCCAGCAGCCTCAGGGAGAACACCGGGGAGCTGTTTTTT. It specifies CASSLRENTGELFF. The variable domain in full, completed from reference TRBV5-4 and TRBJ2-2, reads ETGVTQSPTHLIKTRGQQVTLRCSSQSGHNTVSWYQQALGQGPQFIFQYYREEENGRGNFPPRFSGLQFPNYSSELNVNALELDDSALYLCASSLRENTGELFFGEGSRLTVL.

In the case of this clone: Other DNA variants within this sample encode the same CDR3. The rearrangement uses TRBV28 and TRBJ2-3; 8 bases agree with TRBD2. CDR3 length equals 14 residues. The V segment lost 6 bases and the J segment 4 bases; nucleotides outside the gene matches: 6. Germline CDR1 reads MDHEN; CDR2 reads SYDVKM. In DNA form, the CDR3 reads TGTGCCAGCAGCTCACGGGGGGGCCCAGATACGCAGTATTTT. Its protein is CASSSRGGPDTQYF.

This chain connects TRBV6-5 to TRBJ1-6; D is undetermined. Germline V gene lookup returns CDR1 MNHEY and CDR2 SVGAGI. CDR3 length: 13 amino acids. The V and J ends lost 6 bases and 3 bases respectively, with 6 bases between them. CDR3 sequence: CASRHLYNSPLHF. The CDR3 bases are TGTGCCAGCAGACACCTCTATAATTCACCCCTCCACTTT.

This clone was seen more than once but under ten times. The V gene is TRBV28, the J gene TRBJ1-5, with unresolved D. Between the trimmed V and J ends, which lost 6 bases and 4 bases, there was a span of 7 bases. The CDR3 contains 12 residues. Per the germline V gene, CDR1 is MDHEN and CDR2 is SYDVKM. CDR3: CASRNGNQPQHF. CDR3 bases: TGTGCCAGCAGGAACGGTAATCAGCCCCAGCATTTT. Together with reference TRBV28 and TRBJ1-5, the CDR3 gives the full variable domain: DVKVTQSSRYLVKRTGEKVFLECVQDMDHENMFWYRQDPGLGLRLIYFSYDVKMKEKGDIPEGYSVSREKKERFSLILESASTNQTSMYLCASRNGNQPQHFGDGTRLSIL.